The clone carrying this T cell receptor beta chain turned up a few times. TCRdb re-analysed the 5' RACE reads in MiXCR, keeping a single row per CDR3 protein. The sample holds 60,000 or so distinct CDR3 sequences; roughly 10% are singletons and the top ten take 1.7%. This sample was included in a study of early T cells in non-severe SARS-CoV-2 infection. V was clipped by 2 bases and J by 0 bases, with 14 bases between them. Germline values: CDR1 PRHDT, CDR2 FYEKMQ (reference sequence). This CDR3 is 17 amino acids long. The rearrangement joins TRBV13 to TRBJ2-1, with D perhaps matching TRBD1 (5 bases). This TCR came from an adult who was a healthcare worker with PCR-confirmed SARS-CoV-2 infection or an uninfected control (not recorded which). Sequenced input: whole blood. The CDR3 DNA follows: TGTGCCAGCAGCTTATCTAGGGGCCTAGGCTCCTACAATGAGCAGTTCTTC. Its protein product is CASSLSRGLGSYNEQFF. Supplemented by reference TRBV13 and TRBJ2-1, the full variable domain reads AAGVIQSPRHLIKEKRETATLKCYPIPRHDTVYWYQQGPGQDPQFLISFYEKMQSDKGSIPDRFSAQQFSDYHSELNMSSLELGDSALYFCASSLSRGLGSYNEQFFGPGTRLTVL.